The 5 T cell receptor beta chains below come from one sample, sequenced in a study of T cell clonality in common variable immunodeficiency. Study-wide results and limits: Reportedly, TCR beta sequences from common variable immunodeficiency showed fewer deletions and N-nucleotide insertions.

What these receptors recognize is not known. Profiling relied on immunoSEQ multiplex PCR, and the TCRdb table lists in-frame clones only, not all of them. The repertoire yields approximately 16,000 clones, none seen only once; the top ten contain 11% to 15%. Sequenced: peripheral blood mononuclear cells. Receptors originate from a human donor with common variable immunodeficiency.

This clone was detected many times. The CDR3 end falls 3 residues outside the read, so it is completed with the germline J gene. The V and J genes are TRBV20-1 and TRBJ1-1, with D possibly being TRBD1 (5 bases). The CDR3 contains 15 residues. Looked up from germline, CDR1 is DFQATT and CDR2 is SNEGSKA (reference sequence). V was cut by 0 bases and J by 0 bases, with 11 bases left in between. CDR3 protein: CSARDYQGMNTEAFF. The CDR3 bases that were read are TGCAGTGCTAGAGATTACCAGGGCATGAACACTGAA.

Notes on this clone: Read sequence stops 3 residues before the CDR3 end, and the germline J gene provides the missing end. The chain is built from TRBV18 and TRBJ2-3; D perhaps matches TRBD2 (7 bases). There are 15 residues in the CDR3. The germline CDR1 and CDR2 sequences are KGHSH and LQKENI. Trimming removed 2 bases from V and 5 bases from J, with 14 bases in between. Here the CDR3 reads CASSPAGARGDTQYF. CDR3 DNA, as far as it was read: TGTGCCAGCTCACCAGCGGGGGCGCGAGGAGATACG. The whole variable domain, remainder taken from reference TRBV18 and TRBJ2-3, is NAGVMQNPRHLVRRRGQEARLRCSPMKGHSHVYWYRQLPEEGLKFMVYLQKENIIDESGMPKERFSAEFPKEGPSILRIQQVVRGDSAAYFCASSPAGARGDTQYFGPGTRLTVL.

This clone was detected a few times. The read falls 3 residues short of the CDR3 end, and the missing part is taken from the germline J gene. The V call is TRBV30, the J call TRBJ1-1; tentative D call: TRBD1 (6 bases). With 5 bases removed from V and 0 bases from J, the gap between germline ends came to 10 bases. The CDR3 spans 13 residues. CDR1 is GTSNPN, CDR2 SVGIG, per germline (reference sequence). This CDR3 is CAWGRQVNTEAFF. Partial CDR3 DNA: TGTGCCTGGGGAAGACAGGTGAACACTGAA.

To note about this clone: The read ends 3 residues early relative to the CDR3; the germline J gene fills the gap. V and J are TRBV29-1 and TRBJ1-5, with a weak D call TRBD1 (6 bases). This CDR3 contains 14 residues. The V gene lost 5 bases and the J gene lost 2 bases, with 13 bases spanning the gap. Germline-derived CDR1 and CDR2 are SQVTM and ANQGSEA. CDR3 in amino acids: CSVRTEGGNQPQHF. CDR3 DNA, as far as it was read: TGCAGCGTTCGAACTGAGGGGGGCAATCAGCCC.

This clone turned up a few times. The CDR3 extends 3 residues past the end of the read, so its final part is completed from the germline J gene. The chain uses TRBV2 and TRBJ1-1; the match to TRBD1 covers 12 bases. V gave up 5 bases and J gave up 4 bases; unmatched junction bases: 5. Germline-derived CDR1 and CDR2 are SNHLY and FYNNEI. The CDR3 length is 15 residues. The CDR3 bases that were read are TGTGCCAGCAGTCTGGGGACAGGGGGCTTCACTGAA. It is translated as CASSLGTGGFTE. The CDR3 as a whole reads CASSLGTGGFTEAFF.